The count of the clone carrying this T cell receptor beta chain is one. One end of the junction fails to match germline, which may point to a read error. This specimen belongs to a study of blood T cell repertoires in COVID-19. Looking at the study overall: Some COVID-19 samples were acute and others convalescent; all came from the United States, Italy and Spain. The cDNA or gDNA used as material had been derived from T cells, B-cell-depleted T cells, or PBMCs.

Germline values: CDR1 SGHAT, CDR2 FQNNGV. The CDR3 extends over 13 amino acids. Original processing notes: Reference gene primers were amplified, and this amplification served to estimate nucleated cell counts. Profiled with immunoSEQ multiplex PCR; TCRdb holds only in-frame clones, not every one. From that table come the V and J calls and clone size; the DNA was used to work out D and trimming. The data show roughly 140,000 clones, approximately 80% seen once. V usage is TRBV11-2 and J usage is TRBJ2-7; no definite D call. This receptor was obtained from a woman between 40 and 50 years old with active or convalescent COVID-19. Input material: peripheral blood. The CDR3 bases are TGTGCCAGCCGCTTTCGGTTGTCGAGCGAGCAGTACTTC. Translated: CASRFRLSSEQYF.